This record covers a single T cell receptor beta chain. The target antigen is unknown. This sample was included in a study of Graves' ophthalmopathy and Graves' hyperthyroidism. Study summary: Peripheral blood sampling preceded any treatment and occurred at initial diagnosis. Points from the study as a whole: Detection in blood was also observed for most expanded thyroid clonotypes above 0.001 frequency.

V lost 10 bases to trimming and J lost 7 bases; unmatched junction nucleotides: 12. Germline assignment: CDR1 SNHLY and CDR2 FYNNEI. The CDR3 loop spans 15 amino acids. PBMCs came from about 10 ml of fresh peripheral blood. Amplified material comprised TCR beta CDR3 regions derived from RNA transcripts. Second-round multiplex PCR came after first-round RT-PCR with HTBI primers. TCRdb fed the multiplex PCR reads into MiXCR, producing one record per CDR3 protein. The sample contains roughly 300,000 distinct CDR3 sequences, 17% of which appear only once. The chain couples TRBV2 to TRBJ2-7, with 14 nucleotides matching TRBD2. The TCR was taken from an adult man with Graves' ophthalmopathy. The material sequenced was peripheral blood. CDR3: CATRLAGGPAVEQYF. CDR3 coding DNA: TGTGCCACCAGACTAGCGGGAGGGCCTGCAGTTGAGCAGTACTTC.